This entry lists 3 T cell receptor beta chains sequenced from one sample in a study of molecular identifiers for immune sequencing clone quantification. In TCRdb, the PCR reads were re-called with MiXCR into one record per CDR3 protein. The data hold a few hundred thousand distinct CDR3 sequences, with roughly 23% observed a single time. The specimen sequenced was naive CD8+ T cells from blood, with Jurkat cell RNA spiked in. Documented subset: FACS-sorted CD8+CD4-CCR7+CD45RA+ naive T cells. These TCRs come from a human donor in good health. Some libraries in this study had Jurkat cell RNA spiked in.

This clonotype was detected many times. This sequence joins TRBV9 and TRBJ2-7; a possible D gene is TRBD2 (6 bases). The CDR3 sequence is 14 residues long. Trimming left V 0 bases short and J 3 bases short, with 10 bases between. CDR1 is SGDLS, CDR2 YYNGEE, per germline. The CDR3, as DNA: TGTGCCAGCAGCGTAGGGCCCGGGGGCTACGAGCAGTACTTC. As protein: CASSVGPGGYEQYF. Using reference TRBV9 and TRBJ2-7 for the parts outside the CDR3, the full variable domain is DSGVTQTPKHLITATGQRVTLRCSPRSGDLSVYWYQQSLDQGLQFLIQYYNGEERAKGNILERFSAQQFPDLHSELNLSSLELGDSALYFCASSVGPGGYEQYFGPGTRLTVT.

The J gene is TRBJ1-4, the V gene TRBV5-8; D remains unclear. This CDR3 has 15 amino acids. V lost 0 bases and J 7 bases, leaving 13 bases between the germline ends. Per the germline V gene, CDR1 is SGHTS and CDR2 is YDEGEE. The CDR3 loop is CASSLEPGLGEKLFF. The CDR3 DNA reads TGTGCCAGCAGCTTGGAACCCGGACTGGGTGAAAAACTGTTTTTT.

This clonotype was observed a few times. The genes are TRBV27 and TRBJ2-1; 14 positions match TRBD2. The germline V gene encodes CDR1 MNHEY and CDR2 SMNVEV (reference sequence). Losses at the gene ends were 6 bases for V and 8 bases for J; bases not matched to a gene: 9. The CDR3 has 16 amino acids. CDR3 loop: CASSPRLGLAGDEQFF. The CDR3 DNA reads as TGTGCCAGCAGCCCTAGACTGGGACTAGCGGGAGATGAGCAGTTCTTC.